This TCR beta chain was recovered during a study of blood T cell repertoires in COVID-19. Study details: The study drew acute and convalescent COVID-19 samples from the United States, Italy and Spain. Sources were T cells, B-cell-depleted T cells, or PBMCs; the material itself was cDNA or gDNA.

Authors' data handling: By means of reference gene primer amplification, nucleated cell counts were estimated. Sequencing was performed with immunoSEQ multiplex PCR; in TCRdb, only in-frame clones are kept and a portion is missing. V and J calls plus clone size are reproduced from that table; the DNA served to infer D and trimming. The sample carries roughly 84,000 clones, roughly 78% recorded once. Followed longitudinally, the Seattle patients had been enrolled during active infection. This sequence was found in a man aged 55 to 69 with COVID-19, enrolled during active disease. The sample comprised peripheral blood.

The CDR3 region has the DNA TGTGCCAGCAGCCAAGGGCCGGGGGGGGTAAATGAGCAGTTCTTC. This codes for CASSQGPGGVNEQFF. The genes are TRBV3-1 (or the pseudogene TRBV3-2) and TRBJ2-1; TRBD2 agrees at 8 bases. Looked up from germline, CDR1 is LGHDT and CDR2 is YNNKEL (reference sequence). The V and J ends lost 1 base and 7 bases, in that order; junction bases with no gene match: 6. The length of the CDR3 is 15 residues.